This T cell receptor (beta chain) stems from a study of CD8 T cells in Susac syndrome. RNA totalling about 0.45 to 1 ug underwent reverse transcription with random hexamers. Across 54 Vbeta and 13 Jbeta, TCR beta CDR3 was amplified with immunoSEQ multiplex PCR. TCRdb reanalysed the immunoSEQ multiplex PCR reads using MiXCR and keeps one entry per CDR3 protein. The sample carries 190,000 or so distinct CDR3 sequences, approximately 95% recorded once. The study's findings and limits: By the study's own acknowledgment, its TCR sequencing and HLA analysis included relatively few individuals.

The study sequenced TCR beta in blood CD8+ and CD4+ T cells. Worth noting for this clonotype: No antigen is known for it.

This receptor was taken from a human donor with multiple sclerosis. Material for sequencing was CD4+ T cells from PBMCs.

CDR3: CSAGQDQPQHF. CDR3 DNA sequence: TGCAGCGCCGGACAGGATCAGCCCCAGCATTTT. This chain connects TRBV29-1 to TRBJ1-5, with 7 bases identical to TRBD1. Trimming removed 7 bases from V and 5 bases from J; junction bases left unmatched: 2. The CDR3 sequence is 11 residues long. Germline values: CDR1 SQVTM, CDR2 ANQGSEA. The variable domain in full, with the rest retrieved from reference TRBV29-1 and TRBJ1-5, is SAVISQKPSRDICQRGTSLTIQCQVDSQVTMMFWYRQQPGQSLTLIATANQGSEATYESGFVIDKFPISRPNLTFSTLTVSNMSPEDSSIYLCSAGQDQPQHFGDGTRLSIL.